A selection of T cell receptor beta chains follows, all from one sample in a study of CD4 T cells in relation to SARS-CoV-2 and coronaviruses. No antigen is known for these receptors. Clones were read by immunoSEQ multiplex PCR, and TCRdb kept only the in-frame ones, dropping some. Here the sample spans tens of thousands of clones, around 72% being singletons. The sequencing input was CD4+ T cells from PBMCs, cultured in vitro. The origin of the receptors is a human donor in good health. The CDR3 runs from the conserved cysteine through the conserved F or W. D genes are given only for firm matches. The size of a clone is reported for some rows only, either as once, few or many, or as a class for expanded clones.

clone_size: .; j_call: TRBJ2-1; v_call: TRBV6-1; d_call: TRBD2; cdr3_nt: TGTGCCAGCAGTGGAAAAGGGACTAGCGGTTTTAATGAGCAGTTCTTC; cdr3_aa: CASSGKGTSGFNEQFF
clone_size: few; j_call: TRBJ2-7; v_call: TRBV19; d_call: .; cdr3_nt: TGTGCCAGTAGTATTGCAGTAGTGGCCGAGCAGTACTTC; cdr3_aa: CASSIAVVAEQYF
clone_size: .; j_call: TRBJ1-1; v_call: TRBV25-1; d_call: .; cdr3_nt: TGTGCCAGCATAGGACAAAGCATGAACACTGAAGCTTTCTTT; cdr3_aa: CASIGQSMNTEAFF
clone_size: .; j_call: TRBJ1-2; v_call: TRBV21-1; d_call: .; cdr3_nt: TGTGCCAGCAGCAAAGGGACAATTACTAACTATGGCTACACCTTC; cdr3_aa: CASSKGTITNYGYTF
clone_size: .; j_call: TRBJ1-1; v_call: TRBV4-1; d_call: .; cdr3_nt: TGCGCCAGCAGCCAAGGGCATTCAGCGAACACTGAAGCTTTCTTT; cdr3_aa: CASSQGHSANTEAFF
clone_size: .; j_call: TRBJ1-1; v_call: TRBV19; d_call: TRBD1; cdr3_nt: TGTGCCAGCAGGGACAGGGCGGGTTTTGCGGACACTGAAGCTTTCTTT; cdr3_aa: CASRDRAGFADTEAFF
clone_size: .; j_call: TRBJ1-3; v_call: TRBV25-1; d_call: .; cdr3_nt: TGTGCCAGCAGTGAATTTAGGACTGTTGGAAACACCATATATTTT; cdr3_aa: CASSEFRTVGNTIYF
clone_size: .; j_call: TRBJ2-3; v_call: TRBV6-4; d_call: .; cdr3_nt: TGTGCCAGCAGTGACTCAGGTGATACGCAGTATTTT; cdr3_aa: CASSDSGDTQYF
clone_size: .; j_call: TRBJ2-1; v_call: TRBV5-1; d_call: .; cdr3_nt: TGCGCCAGCAGCCCCTTCTCGGAAAATGAGCAGTTCTTC; cdr3_aa: CASSPFSENEQFF
clone_size: .; j_call: TRBJ1-1; v_call: TRBV12-3/TRBV12-4; d_call: .; cdr3_nt: TGTGCCAGCGGGTTTGACGCGAACACTGAAGCTTTCTTT; cdr3_aa: CASGFDANTEAFF
clone_size: .; j_call: TRBJ1-4; v_call: TRBV7-9; d_call: .; cdr3_nt: TGTGCCAGCAGCCCACAGGGAGGTGACGAAAAACTGTTTTTT; cdr3_aa: CASSPQGGDEKLFF
clone_size: .; j_call: TRBJ2-3; v_call: TRBV11-2; d_call: TRBD2; cdr3_nt: TGTGCCAGCAGCTTAACAAGCGGGGTTTTAGCTACGCAGTATTTT; cdr3_aa: CASSLTSGVLATQYF
clone_size: .; j_call: TRBJ2-2; v_call: TRBV2; d_call: .; cdr3_nt: TGTGCCAGCAGTGAACTAACCACCGGGGAGCTGTTTTTT; cdr3_aa: CASSELTTGELFF
clone_size: .; j_call: TRBJ2-7; v_call: TRBV5-1; d_call: TRBD1; cdr3_nt: TGCGCCAGTACACAGGGGTCGAGCTCCTACGAGCAGTACTTC; cdr3_aa: CASTQGSSSYEQYF
clone_size: few; j_call: TRBJ1-2; v_call: TRBV6-5; d_call: TRBD1; cdr3_nt: TGTGCCAGCAGAGAGGACAGGATCTATGGCTACACCTTC; cdr3_aa: CASREDRIYGYTF
clone_size: few; j_call: TRBJ1-1; v_call: TRBV19; d_call: TRBD1; cdr3_nt: TGTGCCAGTAGCCCCCCTGGGACAGGGGTGGCTTTCTTT; cdr3_aa: CASSPPGTGVAFF
clone_size: .; j_call: TRBJ2-7; v_call: TRBV7-8; d_call: TRBD2; cdr3_nt: TGTGCCAGCAGCTTAGGTCTAGCGGCCTACGAGCAGTACTTC; cdr3_aa: CASSLGLAAYEQYF
clone_size: .; j_call: TRBJ2-3; v_call: TRBV13; d_call: .; cdr3_nt: TGTGCCAGCAGCTCGGGGCGCAGCACAGATACGCAGTATTTT; cdr3_aa: CASSSGRSTDTQYF
clone_size: few; j_call: TRBJ2-2; v_call: TRBV14; d_call: .; cdr3_nt: TGTGCCAGCAGCCTCCAGGCGGGGATCGGGGAGCTGTTTTTT; cdr3_aa: CASSLQAGIGELFF
clone_size: .; j_call: TRBJ2-7; v_call: TRBV6-1; d_call: .; cdr3_nt: TGTGCCAGCAGTGAACAGTATGGTCGGAGCTCCTACGAGCAGTACTTC; cdr3_aa: CASSEQYGRSSYEQYF
clone_size: .; j_call: TRBJ2-7; v_call: TRBV13; d_call: .; cdr3_nt: TGTGCCAGCAGCTTAGGCCGATCCGGAGCCGAGCAGTACTTC; cdr3_aa: CASSLGRSGAEQYF
clone_size: .; j_call: TRBJ1-2; v_call: TRBV7-2; d_call: TRBD1; cdr3_nt: TGTGCCAGCAGGTCACAGGGGGTTGGTGGCTACACCTTC; cdr3_aa: CASRSQGVGGYTF
clone_size: .; j_call: TRBJ2-5; v_call: TRBV7-2; d_call: .; cdr3_nt: TGTGCCAGCAGCTCCATAACGTCCAGGACCCAGTACTTC; cdr3_aa: CASSSITSRTQYF
clone_size: .; j_call: TRBJ2-3; v_call: TRBV5-1; d_call: .; cdr3_nt: TGCGCCAGCAGCCCTCAACCTCCTCCTAGCACAGATACGCAGTATTTT; cdr3_aa: CASSPQPPPSTDTQYF
clone_size: .; j_call: TRBJ2-4; v_call: TRBV6-5; d_call: .; cdr3_nt: TGTGCCAGCAGCCCGGGACATCCCAAAAACATTCAGTACTTC; cdr3_aa: CASSPGHPKNIQYF
clone_size: .; j_call: TRBJ1-5; v_call: TRBV30; d_call: .; cdr3_nt: TGTGCCTGGAGTGTATCCTCAGGCAATCAGCCCCAGCATTTT; cdr3_aa: CAWSVSSGNQPQHF
clone_size: .; j_call: TRBJ2-1; v_call: TRBV7-9; d_call: TRBD2; cdr3_nt: TGTGCCAGCACTTTAGCGGGGGGGCCCGATGAGCAGTTCTTC; cdr3_aa: CASTLAGGPDEQFF
clone_size: .; j_call: TRBJ2-1; v_call: TRBV2; d_call: .; cdr3_nt: TGTGCCAGCATCCAGCGGAGCCCCCTAGGGGGGCAGTTCTTC; cdr3_aa: CASIQRSPLGGQFF
clone_size: .; j_call: TRBJ1-1; v_call: TRBV18; d_call: .; cdr3_nt: TGTGCCAGCTCCTACGGGGGAGGCCTGAAATGGGAGAACACTGAAGCTTTCTTT; cdr3_aa: CASSYGGGLKWENTEAFF
clone_size: .; j_call: TRBJ1-2; v_call: TRBV2; d_call: TRBD1; cdr3_nt: TGTGCCAGCAGCAAAGAAGACAGGGGACGGGGCTACACCTTC; cdr3_aa: CASSKEDRGRGYTF
clone_size: .; j_call: TRBJ1-2; v_call: TRBV4-3; d_call: TRBD1; cdr3_nt: TGCGCCAGCAGCCAAGGCCCGGGACAGGAGGGTTATGGCTACACCTTC; cdr3_aa: CASSQGPGQEGYGYTF
clone_size: .; j_call: TRBJ2-7; v_call: TRBV3-1/TRBV3-2; d_call: TRBD1; cdr3_nt: TGTGCCAGCAGCCTGGGACAGGGGGACCTCTACGAGCAGTACTTC; cdr3_aa: CASSLGQGDLYEQYF
clone_size: .; j_call: TRBJ1-1; v_call: TRBV7-2; d_call: .; cdr3_nt: TGTGCCAGCAGCCTCATGAACACTGAAGCTTTCTTT; cdr3_aa: CASSLMNTEAFF
clone_size: .; j_call: TRBJ2-5; v_call: TRBV4-1; d_call: TRBD2; cdr3_nt: TGCGCCAGCAGCCAGGGGGGACTAGCGGGGGAGACCCAGTACTTC; cdr3_aa: CASSQGGLAGETQYF
clone_size: few; j_call: TRBJ2-1; v_call: TRBV4-3; d_call: TRBD1; cdr3_nt: TGCGCCAGCAGCCAAGGCCCTTCTGGGCAGGGGGCGTGGAATGAGCAGTTCTTC; cdr3_aa: CASSQGPSGQGAWNEQFF
clone_size: .; j_call: TRBJ2-7; v_call: TRBV5-1; d_call: TRBD2; cdr3_nt: TGCGCCAGCAGCTTAGCGGGAGGGGCCTACGAGCAGTACTTC; cdr3_aa: CASSLAGGAYEQYF
clone_size: .; j_call: TRBJ2-2; v_call: TRBV4-2; d_call: TRBD2; cdr3_nt: TGTGCCAGCAGCCCAGGACTAGCGGCTGGAGGAGGGGAGCTGTTTTTT; cdr3_aa: CASSPGLAAGGGELFF
clone_size: .; j_call: TRBJ2-3; v_call: TRBV2; d_call: TRBD2; cdr3_nt: TGTGCCAGCAGACCTAGCGGGGCCTACACAGATACGCAGTATTTT; cdr3_aa: CASRPSGAYTDTQYF
clone_size: .; j_call: TRBJ1-2; v_call: TRBV4-3; d_call: .; cdr3_nt: TGCGCCAGCAGCCAAGGAGAAAGAACCGTGGGCTATGGCTACACCTTC; cdr3_aa: CASSQGERTVGYGYTF
clone_size: .; j_call: TRBJ1-3; v_call: TRBV6-5; d_call: .; cdr3_nt: TGTGCCAGCGTGAAGGGCTTCTCTGGAAACACCATATATTTT; cdr3_aa: CASVKGFSGNTIYF